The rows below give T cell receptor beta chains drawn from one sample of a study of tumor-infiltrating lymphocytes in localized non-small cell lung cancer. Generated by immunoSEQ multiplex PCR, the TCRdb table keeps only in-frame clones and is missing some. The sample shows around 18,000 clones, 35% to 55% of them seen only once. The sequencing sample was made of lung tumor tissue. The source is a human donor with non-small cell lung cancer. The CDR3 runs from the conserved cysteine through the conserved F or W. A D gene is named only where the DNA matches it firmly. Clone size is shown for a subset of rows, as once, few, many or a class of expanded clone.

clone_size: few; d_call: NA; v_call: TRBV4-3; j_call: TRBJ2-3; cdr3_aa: CASSQDPPSPRGTDTQYF; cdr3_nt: TGCGCCAGCAGCCAAGACCCGCCTAGTCCGAGGGGCACAGATACGCAGTATTTT
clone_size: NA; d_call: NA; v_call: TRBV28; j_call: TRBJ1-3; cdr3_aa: CASRPGGRSGNTIYF; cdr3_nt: TGTGCCAGCAGACCAGGTGGTCGCTCTGGAAACACCATATATTTT
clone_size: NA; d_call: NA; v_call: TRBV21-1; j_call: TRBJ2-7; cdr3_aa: CARLQDRGSYEQYF; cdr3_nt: TGTGCCAGGCTACAGGACAGGGGATCCTACGAGCAGTACTTC
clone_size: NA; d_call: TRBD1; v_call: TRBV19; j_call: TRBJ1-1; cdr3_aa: CASRYRGPGTEAFF; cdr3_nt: TGTGCCAGTAGATACAGGGGGCCCGGCACTGAAGCTTTCTTT
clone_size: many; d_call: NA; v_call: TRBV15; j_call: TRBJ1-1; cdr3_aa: CATSLRGGEAFF; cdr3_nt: TGTGCCACCAGTCTGAGAGGTGGTGAAGCTTTCTTT
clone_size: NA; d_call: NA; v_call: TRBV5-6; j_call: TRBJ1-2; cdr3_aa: CASSSSTPVYNYGYTF; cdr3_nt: TGTGCCAGCAGCTCCAGCACACCGGTATATAACTATGGCTACACCTTC
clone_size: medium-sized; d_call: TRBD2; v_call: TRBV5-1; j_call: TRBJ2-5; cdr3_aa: CASSTGTSGGFQETQYF; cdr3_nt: TGCGCCAGCAGCACCGGGACTAGCGGGGGTTTCCAAGAGACCCAGTACTTC
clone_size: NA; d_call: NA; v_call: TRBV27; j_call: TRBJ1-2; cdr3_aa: CASSKLIANYGYTF; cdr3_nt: TGTGCCAGCAGTAAACTGATAGCTAACTATGGCTACACCTTC
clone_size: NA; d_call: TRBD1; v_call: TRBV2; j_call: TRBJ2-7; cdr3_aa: CASRADRGPYEQYF; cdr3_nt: TGTGCCAGCAGAGCTGACAGGGGACCCTACGAGCAGTACTTC
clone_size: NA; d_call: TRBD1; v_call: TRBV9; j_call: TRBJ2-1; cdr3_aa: CASSVTGGASSYNEQFF; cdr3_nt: TGTGCCAGCAGCGTAACAGGGGGCGCCTCCTCCTACAATGAGCAGTTCTTC
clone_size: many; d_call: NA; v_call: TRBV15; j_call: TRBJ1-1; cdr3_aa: CATSRDRRAEAFF; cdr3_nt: TGTGCCACCAGCAGAGATCGCAGGGCTGAAGCTTTCTTT
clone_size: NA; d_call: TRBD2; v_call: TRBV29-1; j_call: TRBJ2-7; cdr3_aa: CSGGGGVGGYEQYF; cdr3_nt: TGCAGCGGTGGGGGGGGAGTGGGTGGATACGAGCAGTACTTC
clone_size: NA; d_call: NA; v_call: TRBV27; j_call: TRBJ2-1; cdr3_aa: CASSLFGGPYNEQFF; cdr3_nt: TGTGCCAGCAGTTTATTTGGGGGACCCTACAATGAGCAGTTCTTC
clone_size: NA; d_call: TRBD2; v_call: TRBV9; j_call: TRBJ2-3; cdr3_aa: CASSQSTAGGGSFTDTQYF; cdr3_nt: TGTGCCAGCAGCCAATCTACCGCGGGGGGGGGAAGTTTCACAGATACGCAGTATTTT
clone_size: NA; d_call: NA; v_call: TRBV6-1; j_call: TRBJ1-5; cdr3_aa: CASSSEGGVLSPQHF; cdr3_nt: TGTGCCAGCAGTAGTGAAGGTGGGGTCCTCTCGCCCCAGCATTTT
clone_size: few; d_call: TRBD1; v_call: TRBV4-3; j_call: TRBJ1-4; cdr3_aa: CASSQGDRGEYEKLFF; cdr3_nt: TGCGCCAGCAGCCAAGGGGACAGGGGAGAGTATGAAAAACTGTTTTTT
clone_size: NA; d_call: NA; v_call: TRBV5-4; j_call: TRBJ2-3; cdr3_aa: CASSLGRDATDTQYF; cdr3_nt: TGTGCCAGCAGCTTGGGTAGGGACGCCACAGATACGCAGTATTTT
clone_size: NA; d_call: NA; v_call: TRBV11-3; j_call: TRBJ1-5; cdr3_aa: CASSLAPLSNQPQHF; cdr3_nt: TGTGCCAGCAGCTTAGCACCCCTTAGCAATCAGCCCCAGCATTTT
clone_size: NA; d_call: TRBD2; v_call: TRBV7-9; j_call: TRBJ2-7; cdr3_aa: CASSQEVRAGGSNEQYF; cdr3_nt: TGTGCCAGCAGCCAAGAGGTAAGGGCGGGGGGGTCCAACGAGCAGTACTTC
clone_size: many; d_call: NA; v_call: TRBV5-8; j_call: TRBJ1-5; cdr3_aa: CASSALDSTNQPQHF; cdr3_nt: TGTGCCAGCAGCGCATTAGACAGTACCAATCAGCCCCAGCATTTT
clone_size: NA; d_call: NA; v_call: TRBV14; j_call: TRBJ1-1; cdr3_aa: CASSQAGMNTEAFF; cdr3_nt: TGTGCCAGCAGCCAAGCGGGCATGAACACTGAAGCTTTCTTT
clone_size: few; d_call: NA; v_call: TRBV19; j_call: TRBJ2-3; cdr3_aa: CASSIDTRGRTDTQYF; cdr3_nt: TGTGCCAGTAGTATAGACACTAGAGGCCGCACAGATACGCAGTATTTT
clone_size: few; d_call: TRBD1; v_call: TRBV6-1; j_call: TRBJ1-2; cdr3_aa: CASSGTGAFGYTF; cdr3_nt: TGTGCCAGCAGTGGGACAGGGGCCTTTGGCTACACCTTC
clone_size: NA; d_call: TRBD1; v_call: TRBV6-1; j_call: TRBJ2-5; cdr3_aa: CASSEDRITGETQYF; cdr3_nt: TGTGCCAGCAGTGAGGACAGGATAACGGGAGAGACCCAGTACTTC
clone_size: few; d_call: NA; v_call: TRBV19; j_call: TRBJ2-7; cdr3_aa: CASSFGTSSSYEQYF; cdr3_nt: TGTGCCAGTAGTTTCGGGACCTCCAGCTCCTACGAGCAGTACTTC
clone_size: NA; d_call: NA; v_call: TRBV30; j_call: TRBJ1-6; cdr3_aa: CAWGGPYADSPLHF; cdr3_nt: TGTGCCTGGGGGGGTCCTTACGCTGATTCACCCCTCCACTTT
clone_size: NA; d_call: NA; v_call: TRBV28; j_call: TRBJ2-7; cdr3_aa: CASSRTPSYEQYF; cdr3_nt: TGTGCCAGCAGCCGGACACCGTCCTACGAGCAGTACTTC
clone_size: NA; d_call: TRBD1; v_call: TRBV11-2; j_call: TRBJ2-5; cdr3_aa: CASSKGDRGRTGETQYF; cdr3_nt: TGTGCCAGCAGCAAAGGGGACAGGGGGCGTACCGGAGAGACCCAGTACTTC
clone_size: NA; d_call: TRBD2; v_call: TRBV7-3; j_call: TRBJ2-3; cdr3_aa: CASSGPGLAATDTQYF; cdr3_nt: TGTGCCAGCAGCGGACCGGGACTAGCGGCCACAGATACGCAGTATTTT
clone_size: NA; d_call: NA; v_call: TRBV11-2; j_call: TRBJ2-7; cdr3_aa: CASSLRIHEQYF; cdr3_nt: TGTGCCAGCAGCTTAAGGATCCACGAGCAGTACTTC
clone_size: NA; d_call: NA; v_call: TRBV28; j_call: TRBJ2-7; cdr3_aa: CASCRGQSYEQYF; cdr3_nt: TGTGCCAGTTGCCGGGGGCAGTCCTACGAGCAGTACTTC
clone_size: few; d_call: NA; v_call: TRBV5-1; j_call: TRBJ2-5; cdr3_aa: CASSLAGLGETQYF; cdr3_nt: TGCGCCAGCAGCTTGGCCGGGCTGGGAGAGACCCAGTACTTC
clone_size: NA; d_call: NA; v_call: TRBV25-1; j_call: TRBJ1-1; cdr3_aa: CASSVPTTEGYMNTEAFF; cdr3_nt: TGTGCCAGCAGTGTACCGACGACAGAGGGATACATGAACACTGAAGCTTTCTTT
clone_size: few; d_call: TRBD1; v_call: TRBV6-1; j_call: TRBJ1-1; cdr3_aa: CASTQDRGDTEAFF; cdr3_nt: TGTGCCAGCACCCAGGACAGGGGTGACACTGAAGCTTTCTTT
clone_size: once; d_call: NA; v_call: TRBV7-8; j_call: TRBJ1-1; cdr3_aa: CASSLGTPEAFF; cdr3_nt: TGTGCCAGCAGCTTAGGGACACCTGAAGCTTTCTTT
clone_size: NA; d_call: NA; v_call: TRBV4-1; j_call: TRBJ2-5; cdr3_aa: CASSSSGVGETQYF; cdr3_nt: TGCGCCAGCAGTAGCTCGGGGGTAGGAGAGACCCAGTACTTC
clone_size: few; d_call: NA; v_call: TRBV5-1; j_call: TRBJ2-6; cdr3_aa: CASSFGNSGANVLTF; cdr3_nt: TGCGCCAGCAGCTTTGGGAACTCTGGGGCCAACGTCCTGACTTTC
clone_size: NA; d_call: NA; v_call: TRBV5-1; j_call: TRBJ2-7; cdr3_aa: CASSFQGPSSYEQYF; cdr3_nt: TGCGCCAGCAGCTTTCAGGGGCCCAGCTCCTACGAGCAGTACTTC
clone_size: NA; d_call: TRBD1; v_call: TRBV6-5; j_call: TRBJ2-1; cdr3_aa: CASSGDRGHNNEQFF; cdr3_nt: TGTGCCAGCAGTGGAGACAGGGGGCACAACAATGAGCAGTTCTTC
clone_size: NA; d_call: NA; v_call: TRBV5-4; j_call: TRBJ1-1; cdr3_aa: CASSLDVNTEAFF; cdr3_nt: TGTGCCAGCAGCTTGGACGTGAACACTGAAGCTTTCTTT
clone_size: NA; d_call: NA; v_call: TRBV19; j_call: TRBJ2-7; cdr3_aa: CASSIRENSYEQYF; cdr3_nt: TGTGCCAGTAGTATACGGGAGAACTCCTACGAGCAGTACTTC
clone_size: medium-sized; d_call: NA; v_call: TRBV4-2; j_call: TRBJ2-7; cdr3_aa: CASSQEGSTEQYF; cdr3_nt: TGTGCCAGCAGCCAAGAGGGAAGTACCGAGCAGTACTTC
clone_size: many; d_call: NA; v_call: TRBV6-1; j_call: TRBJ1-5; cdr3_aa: CASSNGGSNQPQHF; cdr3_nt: TGTGCCAGCAGTAACGGGGGGAGCAATCAGCCCCAGCATTTT
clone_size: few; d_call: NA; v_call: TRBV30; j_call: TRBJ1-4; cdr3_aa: CAWGGLNEKLFF; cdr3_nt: TGTGCCTGGGGGGGCCTTAATGAAAAACTGTTTTTT
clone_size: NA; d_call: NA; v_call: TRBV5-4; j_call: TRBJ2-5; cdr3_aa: CASSFPDLEETQYF; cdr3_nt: TGTGCCAGCAGCTTTCCGGACTTGGAAGAGACCCAGTACTTC
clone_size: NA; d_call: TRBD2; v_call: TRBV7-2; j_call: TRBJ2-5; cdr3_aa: CASSLNSRVSGGPRETQYF; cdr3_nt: TGTGCCAGCAGCTTAAACTCCCGGGTTAGCGGGGGGCCTAGAGAGACCCAGTACTTC
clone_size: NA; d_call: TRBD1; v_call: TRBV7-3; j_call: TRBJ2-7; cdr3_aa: CASRKPGQASYEQYF; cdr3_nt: TGTGCCAGCAGAAAGCCGGGACAGGCCTCCTACGAGCAGTACTTC
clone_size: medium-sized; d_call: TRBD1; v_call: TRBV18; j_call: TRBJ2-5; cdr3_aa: CASSPGTATETQYF; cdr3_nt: TGTGCCAGCTCACCAGGGACAGCCACAGAGACCCAGTACTTC
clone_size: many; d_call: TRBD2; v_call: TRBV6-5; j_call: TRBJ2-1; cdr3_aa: CASSYGRGGHNEQFF; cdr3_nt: TGTGCCAGCAGTTACGGGCGGGGGGGTCACAATGAGCAGTTCTTC
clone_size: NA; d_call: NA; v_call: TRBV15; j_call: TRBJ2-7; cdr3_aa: CATSSNNRGGSYEQYF; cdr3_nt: TGTGCCACCAGCAGCAATAATCGGGGCGGTTCGTACGAGCAGTACTTC
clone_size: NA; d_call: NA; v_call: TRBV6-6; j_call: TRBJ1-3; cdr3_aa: CASRTASGNTIYF; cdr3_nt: TGTGCCAGCAGGACAGCCTCTGGAAACACCATATATTTT
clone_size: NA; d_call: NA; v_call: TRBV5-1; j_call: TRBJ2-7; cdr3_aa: CASSLDSPSKGEQYF; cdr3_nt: TGCGCCAGCAGCTTGGACTCTCCGAGCAAGGGCGAGCAGTACTTC
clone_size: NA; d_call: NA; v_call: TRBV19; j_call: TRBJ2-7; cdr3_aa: CASSARPRDEQYF; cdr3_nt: TGTGCCAGTAGTGCAAGACCTAGAGACGAGCAGTACTTC
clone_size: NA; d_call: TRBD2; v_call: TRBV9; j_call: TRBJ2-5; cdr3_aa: CASSVAVSGGAQETQYF; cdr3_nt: TGTGCCAGCAGCGTAGCTGTTAGCGGGGGGGCGCAGGAGACCCAGTACTTC
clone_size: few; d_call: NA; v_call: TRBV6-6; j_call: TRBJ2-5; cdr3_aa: CASSYKGTQYF; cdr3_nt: TGTGCCAGCAGTTACAAGGGGACCCAGTACTTC
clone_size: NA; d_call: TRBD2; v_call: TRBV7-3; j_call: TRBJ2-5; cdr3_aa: CASSPQTSGGPTQETQYF; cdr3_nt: TGTGCCAGCAGCCCACAGACTAGCGGGGGGCCGACTCAAGAGACCCAGTACTTC
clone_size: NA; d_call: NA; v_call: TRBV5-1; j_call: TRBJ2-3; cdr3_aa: CASSKGHSTSTDTQYF; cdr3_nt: TGCGCCAGCAGCAAGGGACACTCCACGAGCACAGATACGCAGTATTTT
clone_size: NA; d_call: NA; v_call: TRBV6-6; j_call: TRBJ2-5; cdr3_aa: CASTKDGGQETQYF; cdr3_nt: TGTGCCAGCACCAAGGATGGAGGGCAAGAGACCCAGTACTTC
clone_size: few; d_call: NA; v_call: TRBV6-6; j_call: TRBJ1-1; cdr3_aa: CASSPAYTEAFF; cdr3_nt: TGTGCCAGCAGTCCCGCTTACACTGAAGCTTTCTTT